Reported below is one TCR beta chain. Its antigen is not known. This record belongs to a study of radiotherapy plus CTLA-4 blockade in lung cancer. Looking at the study overall: Objective responses emerged in roughly 20% of patients, and around 31% attained disease control. General study results and limits: Best predicting response, reportedly, were early blood T cell clone dynamics, with interferon-beta.

Clones were read by immunoSEQ multiplex PCR, and TCRdb kept only the in-frame ones, dropping some. The table includes fewer than 85,000 clones, around 90% detected once. The CDR3 covers 14 residues. Trimming took 7 bases from V and 5 from J, leaving 17 bases between them. Germline-derived CDR1 and CDR2 are SQVTM and ANQGSEA. This sample comprised peripheral blood, obtained from a patient treated with radiotherapy plus ipilimumab. This receptor was identified in a human donor with non-small cell lung cancer who had stable disease on radiotherapy plus ipilimumab. This chain links TRBV29-1 with TRBJ1-4; maybe TRBD1 (6 bases). This CDR3 is CSARFGGGNEKLFF. In DNA form, the CDR3 reads TGCAGCGCCCGATTCGGGGGGGGCAATGAAAAACTGTTTTTT.